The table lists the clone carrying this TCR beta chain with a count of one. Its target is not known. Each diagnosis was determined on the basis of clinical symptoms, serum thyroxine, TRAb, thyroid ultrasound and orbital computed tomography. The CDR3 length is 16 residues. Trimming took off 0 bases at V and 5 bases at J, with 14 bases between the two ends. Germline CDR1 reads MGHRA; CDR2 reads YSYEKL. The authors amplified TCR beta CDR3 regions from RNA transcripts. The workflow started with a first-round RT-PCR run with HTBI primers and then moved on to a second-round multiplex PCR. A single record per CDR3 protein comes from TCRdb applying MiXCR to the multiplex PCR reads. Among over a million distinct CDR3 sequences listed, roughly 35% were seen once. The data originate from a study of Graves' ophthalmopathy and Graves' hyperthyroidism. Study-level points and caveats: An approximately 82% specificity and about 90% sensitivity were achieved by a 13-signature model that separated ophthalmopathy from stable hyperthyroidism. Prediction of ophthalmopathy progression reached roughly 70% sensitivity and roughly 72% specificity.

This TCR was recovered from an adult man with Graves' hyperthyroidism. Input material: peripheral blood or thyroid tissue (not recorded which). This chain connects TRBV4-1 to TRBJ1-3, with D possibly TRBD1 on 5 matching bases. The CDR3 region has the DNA TGCGCCAGCAGCCAAGATGGGGCAGGAGGGAGAAACACCATATATTTT. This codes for CASSQDGAGGRNTIYF.